The 22 T cell receptor beta chains below come from one sample, sequenced in a study of shared clonotypes between healthy human individuals (dated by TCRdb to the early 2020s). Receptor libraries were prepared by the immunoSEQ multiplex PCR assay. This is the immuneACCESS table as TCRdb keeps it, with only in-frame sequences that have V and J called. A part of the clones is gone; compared with another copy, unresolved V genes explain less than half, and the rest is unexplained. Across this sample there are about 470,000 clones, with around 79% seen only once. The ten largest make up less than 15% of the sample. Input material: PBMCs. The source is a woman aged 40 to 55 in good health. Some clones in this sample may be carry-over from other donors' samples.

The CDR3 DNA sequence: TGTGCCAGCAGCTTCTTTCTAGCGGGCACACAAGAGACCCAGTACTTC. Protein: CASSFFLAGTQETQYF. This rearrangement joins TRBV11-2 to TRBJ2-5; 8 bases line up with TRBD2. Germline V gives CDR1 SGHAT, CDR2 FQNNGV. This CDR3 is 16 amino acids long. J lost 2 bases, V lost 3 bases, and 8 bases had no gene match.

The sample holds one count of this clone. The chain joins TRBV4-1 to TRBJ2-1; D is unresolved. With 2 bases removed from V and 9 bases from J, the gap between germline ends came to 29 bases. The germline V gene encodes CDR1 MGHRA and CDR2 YSYEKL. This CDR3 has 19 amino acids. The CDR3 coding sequence is TGCGCCAGCAGCCAATCTAGTCGGTCGTTGGGATCCTATGGCAGTGAGCAGTTCTTC. It is translated as CASSQSSRSLGSYGSEQFF.

V gene TRBV4-1 combines with J gene TRBJ2-7; D uncertain. The CDR3 is made up of 13 amino acids. Trimming shortened V by 4 bases and J by 6 bases, and 13 bases separated the two germline ends. Germline CDR1 and CDR2: MGHRA and YSYEKL. Here the CDR3 reads CASSRGPRLEQYF. In DNA form, the CDR3 reads TGCGCCAGCAGCCGAGGTCCGCGGCTCGAGCAGTACTTC.

In its sample, this clone was seen once. The chain joins TRBV7-9 to TRBJ1-1; 7 positions agree with TRBD1. The J segment lost 1 base and the V segment lost 5 bases, leaving 7 bases of the junction unmatched. The CDR3 covers 15 residues. CDR1 SEHNR and CDR2 FQNEAQ come from the germline V gene (reference sequence). The CDR3 region has the DNA TGTGCCAGCAGCCTCGCTGACAGGGCGAACACTGAAGCTTTCTTT. Translated: CASSLADRANTEAFF. The full variable domain, completed using reference TRBV7-9 and TRBJ1-1, is DTGVSQNPRHKITKRGQNVTFRCDPISEHNRLYWYRQTLGQGPEFLTYFQNEAQLEKSRLLSDRFSAERPKGSFSTLEIQRTEQGDSAMYLCASSLADRANTEAFFGQGTRLTVV.

The chain employs TRBV2 and TRBJ2-5, with D maybe TRBD1 (5 bases). This CDR3 comprises 13 residues. Per the germline V gene, CDR1 is SNHLY and CDR2 is FYNNEI. V lost 8 bases to trimming and J lost 1 base, with 11 bases between them. The CDR3 spells CASREDIQETQYF. The CDR3 bases are TGTGCCAGCCGAGAGGACATCCAAGAGACCCAGTACTTC.

On this clone: At the DNA level, this CDR3 is encoded by other sequences in the same sample as well. This rearrangement joins TRBV30 to TRBJ2-3; D might be TRBD2 (6 bases). The CDR3 runs to 12 residues. Trimming left V 5 bases short and J 14 bases short, with 20 bases between. Per germline, CDR1 GTSNPN and CDR2 SVGIG (reference sequence). The CDR3 DNA reads TGTGCCTGGGGTGCGGGGTTTCATAGTGTGTATTTT. Its translation: CAWGAGFHSVYF.

This CDR3 is CASGSLDRGYEQYF. CDR3 coding DNA: TGTGCCAGCGGCAGCCTGGACAGGGGCTACGAGCAGTACTTC. The rearrangement uses TRBV7-9 and TRBJ2-7, with TRBD1 matching over 9 bases. The CDR3 runs 14 residues. The J segment lost 3 bases and the V segment lost 8 bases, leaving 8 bases of the junction unmatched. Germline CDR1 and CDR2: SEHNR and FQNEAQ (reference sequence).

CDR3 DNA: TGTGCCTGGAGATTAAAGGGGAGGTACGAGCAGTACTTC. Its translation is CAWRLKGRYEQYF. This chain links TRBV30 with TRBJ2-7; the D gene is possibly TRBD2 (6 bases). With 3 bases removed from V and 4 bases from J, the gap between germline ends came to 13 bases. The CDR3 length is 13 residues. CDR1 GTSNPN and CDR2 SVGIG come from the germline V gene (reference sequence). Looking up the rest from reference TRBV30 and TRBJ2-7 gives the full variable domain: SQTIHQWPATLVQPVGSPLSLECTVEGTSNPNLYWYRQAAGRGLQLLFYSVGIGQISSEVPQNLSASRPQDRQFILSSKKLLLSDSGFYLCAWRLKGRYEQYFGPGTRLTVT.

This clone showed up just a few times. The CDR3 loop reads CAWKGADTEAFF. CDR3 nucleotides: TGTGCCTGGAAGGGGGCGGACACTGAAGCTTTCTTT. The chain is built from TRBV30 and TRBJ1-1; the match to TRBD1 covers 7 bases. CDR3 length: 12 residues. J was trimmed by 3 bases and V by 4 bases; bases with no gene match: 2. Germline loops: CDR1 GTSNPN, CDR2 SVGIG (reference sequence).

This clone has ten or more counts. The rearrangement joins TRBV12-5 to TRBJ2-3; TRBD2 matches at 7 bases. The CDR3 has 22 residues. Trimming removed 3 bases from V and 2 bases from J; junction bases left unmatched: 26. The germline V gene has CDR1 LGHNT and CDR2 FRNRAP. The chain's CDR3 is CASGFTSAIRLREVYDTDTQYF. In nucleotides, the CDR3 is TGTGCTAGTGGTTTCACCTCAGCAATTCGTCTACGGGAGGTCTATGACACAGATACGCAGTATTTT.

This clone has more than one count but fewer than ten. The rearrangement uses TRBV5-3 and TRBJ2-3, with 8 bases fitting TRBD2. TRBV5-3 is placed among ORFs of uncertain function. V shed 1 base and J 4 bases; nucleotides not matched to a gene: 2. The CDR3 is 14 amino acids. The CDR3: CARSLSGSADTQYF. The CDR3 region has the DNA TGTGCCAGAAGCTTGAGCGGGAGTGCAGATACGCAGTATTTT.

The CDR3 spells CASSERGDVGYTF. The DNA of the CDR3 is TGTGCCAGCAGTGAAAGAGGAGACGTCGGCTACACCTTC. The chain is built from TRBV6-1 and TRBJ1-2; unclear D gene. V lost 2 bases and J lost 8, with 12 bases in between. This CDR3 region has 13 residues. Per the germline V gene, CDR1 is MNHNS and CDR2 is SASEGT.

The gene calls are TRBV9 and TRBJ2-7; TRBD2 is a possible D gene (5 bases). The CDR3 contains 15 residues. Germline CDR1 SGDLS, CDR2 YYNGEE. The V gene lost 0 bases and the J gene lost 0 bases, with 10 bases spanning the gap. The CDR3 region has the DNA TGTGCCAGCAGCGTAGAAAGCGGACTCTCCTACGAGCAGTACTTC. Translation gives CASSVESGLSYEQYF.

J is TRBJ1-3 and V is TRBV11-3; D not resolved. Germline V gives CDR1 SGHNT, CDR2 YENEEA. Trimming removed 2 bases from V and 0 bases from J, with 5 bases in between. The CDR3 has 14 amino acids. The DNA of the CDR3 is TGTGCCAGCAGCTTAAGTCTCTCTGGAAACACCATATATTTT. It is translated as CASSLSLSGNTIYF.

The gene calls are TRBV4-3 and TRBJ1-2; D perhaps matches TRBD1 (6 bases). The CDR3 is 18 amino acids. Trimming pared 0 bases from V and 0 bases from J, leaving 17 bases between. Germline values: CDR1 LGHNA, CDR2 YSLEER. CDR3 amino acids: CASSQDQQGGLANYGYTF. In DNA form, the CDR3 reads TGCGCCAGCAGCCAAGATCAACAGGGAGGGTTAGCTAACTATGGCTACACCTTC.

This clone was counted once. This rearrangement joins TRBV4-3 to TRBJ2-2; perhaps TRBD1 as D (6 bases). V was shortened by 1 base and J by 1 base, with 10 bases between the two germline ends. CDR1 and CDR2 (germline): LGHNA, YSLEER. This CDR3 is built from 16 residues. The CDR3 sequence is CASSQGGLENTGELFF. The CDR3 DNA follows: TGCGCCAGCAGCCAAGGGGGGCTTGAGAACACCGGGGAGCTGTTTTTT.

A few counts support this clone. The J gene is TRBJ2-3, the V gene TRBV18; tentative D call: TRBD1 (5 bases). The CDR3 is made up of 15 amino acids. Trimming removed 4 bases at V and 0 bases at J, with 11 bases between. CDR1 and CDR2 (germline): KGHSH, LQKENI. CDR3 nucleotide sequence: TGTGCCAGCTCACTAGGGGTGGCTAGCACAGATACGCAGTATTTT. This encodes CASSLGVASTDTQYF.

The gene calls are TRBV19 and TRBJ2-1; 7 bases are shared with TRBD2. The CDR3 length is 14 residues. Germline-derived CDR1 and CDR2 are LNHDA and SQIVND (reference sequence). V was clipped by 3 bases and J by 6 bases; unmatched bases: 5. CDR3 sequence reads: CASSIPGLSNEQFF. Here the CDR3 DNA reads TGTGCCAGTAGTATCCCGGGACTATCCAATGAGCAGTTCTTC.

This rearrangement joins TRBV6-6 to TRBJ2-7; D not resolved. V was trimmed by 5 bases and J by 7 bases, leaving 9 bases between them. Germline V CDR1 and CDR2: MNHNY, SVGAGI (reference sequence). The CDR3 totals 11 residues. The CDR3 DNA is TGTGCCAGCAGTCCTAAATTGGAGCAGTACTTC. The encoded protein is CASSPKLEQYF.

The chain links TRBV10-1 to TRBJ2-7; tentative D call: TRBD1 (6 bases). Looked up from germline, CDR1 is WNHNN and CDR2 is SYGVQD (reference sequence). Trimming cost V 7 bases and J 4 bases, with 17 bases left between them. The CDR3 has 14 residues. The CDR3 loop is CASKSRGASYEQYF. The CDR3 coding sequence is TGCGCCAGCAAGAGCAGGGGCGCATCTTACGAGCAGTACTTC.

The chain recombines TRBV29-1 with TRBJ2-1; 8 bases align to TRBD2. This CDR3 comprises 14 residues. After removal of 3 bases from V and 7 bases from J, the junction contained 8 bases not matched to a gene. Germline lookup yields CDR1 SQVTM and CDR2 ANQGSEA. CDR3: CSVDGRAPSNEQFF. In DNA, the CDR3 is TGCAGCGTTGACGGGAGGGCCCCGTCGAATGAGCAGTTCTTC.

The J gene is TRBJ2-7, the V gene TRBV27, with 11 bases lining up with TRBD2. The CDR3 contains 15 residues. With V trimmed by 8 bases and J by 2 bases, 8 bases remained unmatched. Germline V gene sequence: CDR1 MNHEY, CDR2 SMNVEV (reference sequence). CDR3 in amino acids: CASGQTSGRPYEQYF. The CDR3 DNA reads TGTGCCAGCGGTCAAACTAGCGGGAGACCCTACGAGCAGTACTTC.